This TCR beta chain was sequenced for a study of T cells in Graves' hyperthyroidism and ophthalmopathy. The length of the CDR3 is 15 residues. CDR1 and CDR2 from the germline V gene are SGHTA and FQGTGA. The junction had 7 bases not matched to a gene; V was cut back by 5 bases and J by 4 bases. This clonotype was counted ten times or more. From RNA transcripts, TCR beta CDR3 regions were amplified. The HTBI primer set served for first-round RT-PCR of the TCR CDR3. TCRdb independently ran MiXCR on the multiplex PCR reads; one entry per CDR3 protein. Of around 350,000 distinct CDR3 sequences listed, 15% to 20% were seen once; the top ten hold around 4%.

The receptor's source is a woman aged 18-35 years with Graves' hyperthyroidism. Sequenced sample: blood. This chain connects TRBV7-3 to TRBJ1-3; 8 nucleotides match TRBD1. The CDR3 loop reads CASSDPGQGGNTIYF. In nucleotides, the CDR3 is TGTGCCAGCAGCGACCCAGGACAGGGAGGAAACACCATATATTTT. Full variable domain (outside the CDR3, taken from reference TRBV7-3 and TRBJ1-3): GAGVSQTPSNKVTEKGKYVELRCDPISGHTALYWYRQSLGQGPEFLIYFQGTGAADDSGLPNDRFFAVRPEGSVSTLKIQRTERGDSAVYLCASSDPGQGGNTIYFGEGSWLTVV.